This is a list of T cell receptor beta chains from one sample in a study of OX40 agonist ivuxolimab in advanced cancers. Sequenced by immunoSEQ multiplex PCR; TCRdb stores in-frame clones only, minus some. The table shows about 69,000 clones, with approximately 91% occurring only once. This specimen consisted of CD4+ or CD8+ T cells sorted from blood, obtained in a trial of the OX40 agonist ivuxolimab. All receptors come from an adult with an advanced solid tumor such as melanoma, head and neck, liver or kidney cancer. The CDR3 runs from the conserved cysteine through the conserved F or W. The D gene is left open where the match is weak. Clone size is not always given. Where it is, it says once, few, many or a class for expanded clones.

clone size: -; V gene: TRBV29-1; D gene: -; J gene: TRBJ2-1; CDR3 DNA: TGCAGCGTTGAAGTACTACAGATTTACAATGAGCAGTTCTTC; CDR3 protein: CSVEVLQIYNEQFF
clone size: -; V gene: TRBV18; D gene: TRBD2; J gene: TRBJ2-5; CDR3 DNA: TGTGCCAGCTCACCGGGTCCTAGCGGCCCTGGGGAGACCCAGTACTTC; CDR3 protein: CASSPGPSGPGETQYF
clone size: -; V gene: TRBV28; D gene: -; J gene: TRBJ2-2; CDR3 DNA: TGTGCCAGCAAGGAGGGGATTAACACCGGGGAGCTGTTTTTT; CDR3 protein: CASKEGINTGELFF
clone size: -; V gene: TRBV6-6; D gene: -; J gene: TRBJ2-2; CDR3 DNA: TGTGCCAGCAGTTACGGAGCGGGTCTCGGGGAGCTGTTTTTT; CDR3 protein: CASSYGAGLGELFF
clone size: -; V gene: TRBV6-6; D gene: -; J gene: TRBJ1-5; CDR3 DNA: TGTGCCAGCAGTAAACAGGCCAGCAATCAGCCCCAGCATTTT; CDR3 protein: CASSKQASNQPQHF
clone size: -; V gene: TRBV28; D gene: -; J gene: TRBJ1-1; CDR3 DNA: TGTGCCAGCAGCAACATGGGCTCGGTTCGGGCTGAAGCTTTCTTT; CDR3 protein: CASSNMGSVRAEAFF
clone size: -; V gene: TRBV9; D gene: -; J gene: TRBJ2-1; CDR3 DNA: TGTGCCAGCAGCGCCCTATCAACTAACAATGAGCAGTTCTTC; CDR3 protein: CASSALSTNNEQFF
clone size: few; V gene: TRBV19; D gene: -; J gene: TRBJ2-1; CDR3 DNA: TGTGCCAGTACCACCACGGGTTGGAATGAGCAGTTCTTC; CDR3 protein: CASTTTGWNEQFF
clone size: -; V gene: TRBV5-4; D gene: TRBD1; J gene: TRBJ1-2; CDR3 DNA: TGTGCCAGCACCGTCGTACAGGGGGAAAACTATGGCTACACCTTC; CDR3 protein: CASTVVQGENYGYTF
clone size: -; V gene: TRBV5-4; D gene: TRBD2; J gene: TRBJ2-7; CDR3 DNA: TGTGCCAGCAGCTTGAGTGGCGGGAGAAAACACGAGCAGTACTTC; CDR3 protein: CASSLSGGRKHEQYF
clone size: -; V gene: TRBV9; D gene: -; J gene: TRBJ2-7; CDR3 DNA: TGTGCCAGCAGCCCGGGCGGGCCGTCCTACGAGCAGTACTTC; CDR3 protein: CASSPGGPSYEQYF
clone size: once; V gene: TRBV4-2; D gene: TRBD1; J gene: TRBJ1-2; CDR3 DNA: TGTGCCAGCAGCTGGGGGCTCCGGGACAGCTATGGCTACACCTTC; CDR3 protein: CASSWGLRDSYGYTF
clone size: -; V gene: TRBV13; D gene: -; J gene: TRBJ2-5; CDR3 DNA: TGTGCCAGCAGCGCAGATGGGGGGACCCAGTACTTC; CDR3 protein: CASSADGGTQYF
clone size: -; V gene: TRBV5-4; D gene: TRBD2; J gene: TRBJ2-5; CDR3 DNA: TGTGCCAGCGCGGGGGGGGAGACCCAGTACTTC; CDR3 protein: CASAGGETQYF
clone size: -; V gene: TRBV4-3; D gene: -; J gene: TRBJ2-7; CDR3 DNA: TGCGCCAGCAGCCAGGTTTTGGGAGGTAGCTACGAGCAGTACTTC; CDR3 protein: CASSQVLGGSYEQYF
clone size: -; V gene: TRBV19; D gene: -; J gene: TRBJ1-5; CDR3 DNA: TGTGCCAGTAGTATCGCGTCGGGGCAGCCCCAGCATTTT; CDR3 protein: CASSIASGQPQHF
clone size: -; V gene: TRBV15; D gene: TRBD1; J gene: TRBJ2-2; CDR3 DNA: TGTGCCACCAGCCCGGGACAGGGAAACACCGGGGAGCTGTTTTTT; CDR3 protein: CATSPGQGNTGELFF
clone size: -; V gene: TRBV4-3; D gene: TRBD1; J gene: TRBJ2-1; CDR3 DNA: TGCGCCAGCAGCCAAGGTGACAGGGGGTCCTACAATGAGCAGTTCTTC; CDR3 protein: CASSQGDRGSYNEQFF
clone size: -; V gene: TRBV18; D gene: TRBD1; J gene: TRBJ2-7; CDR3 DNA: TGTGCCAGCTCACCGGACAGGTCCTACGAGCAGTACTTC; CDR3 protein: CASSPDRSYEQYF
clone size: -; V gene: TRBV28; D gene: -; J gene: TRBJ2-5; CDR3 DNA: TGTGCCAGCAGTTTAATGTTTGGGGAGGCGGAGACCCAGTACTTC; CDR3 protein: CASSLMFGEAETQYF
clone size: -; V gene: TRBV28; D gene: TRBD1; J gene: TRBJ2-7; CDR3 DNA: TGTGCCAGCAGTTTTGTGGGCAGGGGGCACGAGCAGTACTTC; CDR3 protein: CASSFVGRGHEQYF
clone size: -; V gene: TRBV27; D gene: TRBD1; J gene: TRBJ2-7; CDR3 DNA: TGTGCCAGCAGTTTATCCAGGGGGCTTAGGTACGAGCAGTACTTC; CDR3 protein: CASSLSRGLRYEQYF
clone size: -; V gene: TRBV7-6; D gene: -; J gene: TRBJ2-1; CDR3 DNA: TGTGCCAGCGGTCTAACGACCTACAATGAGCAGTTCTTC; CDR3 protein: CASGLTTYNEQFF
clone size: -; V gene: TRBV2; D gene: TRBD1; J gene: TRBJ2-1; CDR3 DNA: TGTGCCGTACTGGGGACAGGGTCCGACAATGAGCAGTTCTTC; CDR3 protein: CAVLGTGSDNEQFF
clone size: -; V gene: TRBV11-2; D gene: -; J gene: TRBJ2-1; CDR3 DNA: TGTGCCAGCAGCTTAGGAACTAGCTCGATCACCTACAATGAGCAGTTCTTC; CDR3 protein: CASSLGTSSITYNEQFF
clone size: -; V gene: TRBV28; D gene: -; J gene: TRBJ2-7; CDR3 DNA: TGTGCCAGCAGTTGGGAACGGGGGCAGGGGGTTCCCTACGAGCAGTACTTC; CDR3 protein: CASSWERGQGVPYEQYF
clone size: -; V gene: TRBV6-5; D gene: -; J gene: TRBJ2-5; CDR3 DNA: TGTGCCAGCTCCCAGGGGGAGACCCAGTACTTC; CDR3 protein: CASSQGETQYF
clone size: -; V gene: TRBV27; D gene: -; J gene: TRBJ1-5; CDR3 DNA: TGTGCCAGCAGTTTTACAGGAAATAGCAATCAGCCCCAGCATTTT; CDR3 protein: CASSFTGNSNQPQHF
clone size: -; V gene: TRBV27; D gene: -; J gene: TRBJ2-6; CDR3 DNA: TGTGCCAGCAGTTTCGTTGCTGGGGCCAACGTCCTGACTTTC; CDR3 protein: CASSFVAGANVLTF
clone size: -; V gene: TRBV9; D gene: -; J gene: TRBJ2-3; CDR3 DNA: TGTGCCAGCAGCGATGCGGGGTATGCAGATACGCAGTATTTT; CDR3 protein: CASSDAGYADTQYF
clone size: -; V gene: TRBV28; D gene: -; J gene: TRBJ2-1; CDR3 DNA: TGTGCCAGCAGTGTAGGAGGTGAGCAGTTCTTC; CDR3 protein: CASSVGGEQFF
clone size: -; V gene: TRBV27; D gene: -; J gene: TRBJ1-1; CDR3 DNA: TGTGCCAGCAGTTATGGGGGGGCGATCACTGAAGCTTTCTTT; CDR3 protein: CASSYGGAITEAFF
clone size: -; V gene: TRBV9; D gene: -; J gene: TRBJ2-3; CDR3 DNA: TGTGCCAGCAGCGTAGGTTTGGGCACAGATACGCAGTATTTT; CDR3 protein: CASSVGLGTDTQYF
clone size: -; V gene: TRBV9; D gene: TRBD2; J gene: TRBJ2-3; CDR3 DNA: TGTGCCAGCAGCGTAGGTGTAGCGGGGGACACAGATACGCAGTATTTT; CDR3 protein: CASSVGVAGDTDTQYF
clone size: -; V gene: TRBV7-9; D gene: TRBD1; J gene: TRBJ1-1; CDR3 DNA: TGTGCCAGCAGCTTAGTGACAGGGCTGAACACTGAAGCTTTCTTT; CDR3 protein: CASSLVTGLNTEAFF
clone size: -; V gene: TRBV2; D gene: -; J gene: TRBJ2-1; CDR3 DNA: TGTGCCAGCAGCCGACAGGCCTACAATGAGCAGTTCTTC; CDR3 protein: CASSRQAYNEQFF
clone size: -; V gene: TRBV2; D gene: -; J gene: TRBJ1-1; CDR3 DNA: TGTGCCAGCAGCCCGGCAGGGGCGAACACTGAAGCTTTCTTT; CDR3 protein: CASSPAGANTEAFF
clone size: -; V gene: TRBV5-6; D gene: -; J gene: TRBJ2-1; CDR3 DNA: TGTGCCAGCAGCTTGTGGGAGAGGGCTCACAATGAGCAGTTCTTC; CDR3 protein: CASSLWERAHNEQFF
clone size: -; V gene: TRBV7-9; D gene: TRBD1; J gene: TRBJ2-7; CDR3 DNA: TGTGCCAGCAGCGGGGGTGGGACAGAGTCCTACGAGCAGTACTTC; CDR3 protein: CASSGGGTESYEQYF
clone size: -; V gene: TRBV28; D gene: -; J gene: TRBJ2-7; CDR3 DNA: TGTGCCAGCAGTATCCGGGACACCGGCCACGAGCAGTACTTC; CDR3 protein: CASSIRDTGHEQYF
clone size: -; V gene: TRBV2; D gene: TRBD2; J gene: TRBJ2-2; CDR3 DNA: TGTGCCAGCAGTCCAGGACTAGCGGGAGTTCAGAACACCGGGGAGCTGTTTTTT; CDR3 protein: CASSPGLAGVQNTGELFF
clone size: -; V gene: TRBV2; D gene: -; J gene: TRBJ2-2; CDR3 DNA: TGTGCCAGCAGACCGGACTACGGGAACACCGGGGAGCTGTTTTTT; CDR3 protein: CASRPDYGNTGELFF
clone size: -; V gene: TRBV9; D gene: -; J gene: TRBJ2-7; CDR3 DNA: TGTGCCAGCAGCGTAGATGGAGCCCTAGGTGAGCAGTACTTC; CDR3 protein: CASSVDGALGEQYF
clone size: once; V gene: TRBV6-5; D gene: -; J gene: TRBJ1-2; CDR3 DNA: TGTGCCAGCAGTTCCACCTCCTATGGCTACACCTTC; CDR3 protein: CASSSTSYGYTF
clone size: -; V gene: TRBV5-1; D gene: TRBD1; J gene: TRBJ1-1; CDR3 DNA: TGCGCCAGCAGCTTGGACAGGGGCACTGAAGCTTTCTTT; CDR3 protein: CASSLDRGTEAFF
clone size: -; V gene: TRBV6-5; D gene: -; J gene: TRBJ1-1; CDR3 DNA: TGTGCCGCCTGGGGGCTTGGAACTGAAGCTTTCTTT; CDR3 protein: CAAWGLGTEAFF
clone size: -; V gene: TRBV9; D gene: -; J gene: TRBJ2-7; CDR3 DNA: TGTGCCAGCAGCGTTCGCGAAAGCTCCTACGAGCAGTACTTC; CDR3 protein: CASSVRESSYEQYF
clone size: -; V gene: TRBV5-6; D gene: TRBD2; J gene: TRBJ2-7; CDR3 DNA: TGTGCCAGCAGTGGGGATGGACTAGGTAACTACGAGCAGTACTTC; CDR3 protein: CASSGDGLGNYEQYF
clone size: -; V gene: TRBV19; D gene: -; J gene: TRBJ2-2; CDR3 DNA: TGTGCCATCTCCCCCGGACACTACACCGGGGAGCTGTTTTTT; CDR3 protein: CAISPGHYTGELFF
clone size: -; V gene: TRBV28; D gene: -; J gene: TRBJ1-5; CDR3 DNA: TGTGCCAGCAGTTTACGCGGCGGGACTCTCAATCAGCCCCAGCATTTT; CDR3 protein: CASSLRGGTLNQPQHF
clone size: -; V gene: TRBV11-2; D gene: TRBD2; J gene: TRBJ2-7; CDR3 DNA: TGTGCCAGCAGCGTGAGCGGGGTGTACGAGCAGTACTTC; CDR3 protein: CASSVSGVYEQYF
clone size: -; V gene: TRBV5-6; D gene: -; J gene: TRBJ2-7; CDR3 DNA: TGTGCCAGCAGTATGTCTTTGGTGGCGGAGCAGTACTTC; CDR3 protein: CASSMSLVAEQYF
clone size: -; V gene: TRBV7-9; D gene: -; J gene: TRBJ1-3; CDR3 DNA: TGTGCCAGCCAACCTGCTGGAGGTCCTGGAAACACCATATATTTT; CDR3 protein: CASQPAGGPGNTIYF